This T cell receptor beta chain came from a study of blood T cell repertoires in COVID-19. Study information: Acute-phase and convalescent COVID-19 samples originated in the United States, Italy and Spain. T cells, B-cell-depleted T cells, or PBMCs provided the cDNA or gDNA that served as material.

CDR1 is SNHLY and CDR2 is FYNNEI in the germline V gene. The CDR3 extends over 15 amino acids. V lost 4 bases and J lost 0, with 10 bases in between. Per the study methods: Nucleated cell counts were estimated from reference gene primer amplification. Produced via immunoSEQ multiplex PCR; TCRdb's table is partial and in-frame only. For V, J and clone size, that table is used; D and trimming come from the DNA. The sample has fewer than 70,000 clones, just over 85% seen once. The sample comprised peripheral blood. The chain carries TRBV2 and TRBJ1-3, with D hard to call. This TCR derives from a woman aged 55-70 years with acute or convalescent COVID-19. Here the CDR3 reads CASSAQANSGNTIYF. The CDR3 DNA is TGTGCCAGCAGTGCTCAGGCTAACTCTGGAAACACCATATATTTT. The variable domain in full, with the rest retrieved from reference TRBV2 and TRBJ1-3, is EPEVTQTPSHQVTQMGQEVILRCVPISNHLYFYWYRQILGQKVEFLVSFYNNEISEKSEIFDDQFSVERPDGSNFTLKIRSTKLEDSAMYFCASSAQANSGNTIYFGEGSWLTVV.